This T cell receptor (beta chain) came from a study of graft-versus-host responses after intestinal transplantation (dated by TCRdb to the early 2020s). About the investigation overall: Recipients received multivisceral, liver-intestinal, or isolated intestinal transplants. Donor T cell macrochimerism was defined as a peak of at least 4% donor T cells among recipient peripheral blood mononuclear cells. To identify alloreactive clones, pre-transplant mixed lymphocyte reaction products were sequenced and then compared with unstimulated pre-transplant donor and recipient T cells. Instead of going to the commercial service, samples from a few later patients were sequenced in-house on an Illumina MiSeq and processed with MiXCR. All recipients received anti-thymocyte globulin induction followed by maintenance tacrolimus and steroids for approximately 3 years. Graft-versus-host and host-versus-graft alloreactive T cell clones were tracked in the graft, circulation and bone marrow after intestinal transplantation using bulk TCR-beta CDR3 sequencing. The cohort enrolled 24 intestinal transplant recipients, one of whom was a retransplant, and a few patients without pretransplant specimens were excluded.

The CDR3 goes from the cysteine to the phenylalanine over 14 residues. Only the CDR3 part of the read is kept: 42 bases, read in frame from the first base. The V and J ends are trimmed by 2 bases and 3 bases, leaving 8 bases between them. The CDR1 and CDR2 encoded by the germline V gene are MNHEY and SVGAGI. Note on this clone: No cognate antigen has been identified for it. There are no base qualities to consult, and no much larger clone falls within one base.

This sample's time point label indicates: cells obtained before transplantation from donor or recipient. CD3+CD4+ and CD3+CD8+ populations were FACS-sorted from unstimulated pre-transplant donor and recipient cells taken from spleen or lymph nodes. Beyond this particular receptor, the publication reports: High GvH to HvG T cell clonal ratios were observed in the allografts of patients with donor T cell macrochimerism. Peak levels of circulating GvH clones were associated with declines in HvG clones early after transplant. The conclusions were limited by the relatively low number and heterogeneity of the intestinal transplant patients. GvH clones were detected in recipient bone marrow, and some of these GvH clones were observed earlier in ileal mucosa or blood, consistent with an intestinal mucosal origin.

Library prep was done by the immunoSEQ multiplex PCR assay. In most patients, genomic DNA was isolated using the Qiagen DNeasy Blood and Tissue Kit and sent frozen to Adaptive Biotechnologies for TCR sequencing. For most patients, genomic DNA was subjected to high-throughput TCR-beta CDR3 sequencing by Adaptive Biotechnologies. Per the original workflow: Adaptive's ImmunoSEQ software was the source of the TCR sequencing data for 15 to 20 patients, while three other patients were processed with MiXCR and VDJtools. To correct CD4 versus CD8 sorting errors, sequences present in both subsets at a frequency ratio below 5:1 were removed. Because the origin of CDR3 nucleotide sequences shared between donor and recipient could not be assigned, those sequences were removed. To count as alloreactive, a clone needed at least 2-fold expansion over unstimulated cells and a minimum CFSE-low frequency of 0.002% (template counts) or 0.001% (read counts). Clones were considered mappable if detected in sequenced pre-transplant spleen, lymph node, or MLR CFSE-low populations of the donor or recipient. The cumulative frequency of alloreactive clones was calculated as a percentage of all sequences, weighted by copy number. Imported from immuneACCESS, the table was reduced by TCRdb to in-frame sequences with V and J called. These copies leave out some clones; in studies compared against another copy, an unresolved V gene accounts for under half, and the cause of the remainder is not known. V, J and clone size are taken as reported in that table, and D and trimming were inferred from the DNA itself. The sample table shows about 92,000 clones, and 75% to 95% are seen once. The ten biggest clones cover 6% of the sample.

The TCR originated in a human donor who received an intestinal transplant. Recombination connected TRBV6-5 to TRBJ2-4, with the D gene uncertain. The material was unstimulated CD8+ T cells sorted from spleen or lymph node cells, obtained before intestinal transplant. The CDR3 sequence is CASSYGPNKNIQYF. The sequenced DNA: TGTGCCAGCAGTTACGGACCGAACAAAAACATTCAGTACTTC.